This TCR beta chain was obtained from a study of blood T cells in healthy people across ages. Findings and limits, study-wide: For the donors, CMV status was unknown and possibly confounded expanded clonotype changes.

PCR was performed a second time for roughly 6 to 12 cycles using a sample-barcoded 5' primer and a J-beta primer mix. Each of the cDNA molecules was tagged by a template-switch adaptor with 12 random nucleotides. Each sample provided no less than 2.5 million CDR3-containing paired-end reads. TCRdb analysed the 5' RACE reads with MiXCR anew, one entry per CDR3 protein. Among approximately 800,000 distinct CDR3 sequences listed, 55% to 75% were seen once. Remarks on this clonotype: Its antigen is not known.

Input material: blood. This TCR came from a man under 40 in good health.

This chain's CDR3 is CSVAATQIAHGEQFF. CDR3 in DNA: TGCAGCGTTGCTGCAACTCAAATCGCTCACGGTGAGCAGTTCTTC. The gene calls are TRBV29-1 and TRBJ2-1, with no clear D. This CDR3 spans 15 amino acids. Germline lookup yields CDR1 SQVTM and CDR2 ANQGSEA. The V end lost 4 bases, the J end lost 9 bases, and 22 bases lay between the germline ends.